This passage covers 20 T cell receptor beta chains from one sample sequenced in a study of PD-1 blockade in classical Hodgkin lymphoma. Profiling relied on immunoSEQ multiplex PCR, and the TCRdb table lists in-frame clones only, not all of them. The profile shows about 18,000 clones, roughly 90% of them singletons. Autologous stem cell transplantation was followed by relapse in every patient, and brentuximab vedotin exposure varied. Sequencing used peripheral blood mononuclear cells (PBMCs), obtained before the second cycle of nivolumab. Receptors originate from a human donor with classical Hodgkin lymphoma.

This clone showed up just once. The rearrangement uses TRBV7-2 and TRBJ2-5, with TRBD1 matching 8 bases. The germline V gene encodes CDR1 SGHTA and CDR2 FQGNSA. The V segment lost 4 bases and the J segment 5 bases; nucleotides outside the gene matches: 9. There are 15 residues in the CDR3. The CDR3 DNA reads TGTGCCAGCAGCTGGATGCAGGGGGCTGGGGAGACCCAGTACTTC. Translation: CASSWMQGAGETQYF.

This clone was recorded a few times. This rearrangement joins TRBV27 to TRBJ1-6; TRBD1 matches at 7 bases. CDR3 length: 16 amino acids. The germline CDR1 and CDR2 sequences are MNHEY and SMNVEV (reference sequence). The V gene end was trimmed by 5 bases and the J gene end by 6 bases; junction bases not matched to a gene: 10. The CDR3 spells CASSPGTAPLNSPLHF. The CDR3 DNA reads as TGTGCCAGCAGTCCCGGGACAGCACCCCTTAATTCACCCCTCCACTTT.

This clone was observed a single time. The rearrangement joins TRBV7-8 to TRBJ1-2; 7 nucleotides match TRBD1. CDR1 and CDR2 from the germline V gene are SGHVS and FQNEAQ. Unmatched junction bases numbered 13, after V lost 0 bases and J lost 6 bases. The CDR3 is 17 residues long. CDR3 DNA sequence: TGTGCCAGCAGCTTAGCGTCAGGGGGTCTGGTGATTCATGGCTACACCTTC. Protein sequence: CASSLASGGLVIHGYTF.

The chain recombines TRBV6-5 with TRBJ2-7; weak D call: TRBD1 (6 bases). V lost 5 bases and J lost 4, with 9 bases in between. Germline values: CDR1 MNHEY, CDR2 SVGAGI. The CDR3 consists of 12 residues. Here the CDR3 DNA reads TGTGCCAGCAGTCGCGACAGGTACGAGCAGTACTTC. Protein product: CASSRDRYEQYF.

This clone rates as large (0.1 to 1%). The rearrangement joins TRBV19 to TRBJ2-7; 8 bases are a match to TRBD1. The CDR3 has 15 amino acids. Germline V gene lookup returns CDR1 LNHDA and CDR2 SQIVND (reference sequence). The V gene end was trimmed by 7 bases and the J gene end by 6 bases; junction bases not matched to a gene: 14. In DNA form, the CDR3 reads TGTGCCAGTACTCCAACCGGGACAGGAGATGTCGAGCAGTACTTC. This encodes CASTPTGTGDVEQYF.

The gene calls are TRBV5-5 and TRBJ2-7; 11 bases map to TRBD2. This CDR3 region has 15 residues. Germline CDR1 and CDR2: SGHKS and YYEKEE (reference sequence). The V segment lost 2 bases and the J segment 4 bases; nucleotides outside the gene matches: 5. CDR3 loop: CASSFFSGGDYEQYF. Written as DNA, the CDR3 is TGTGCCAGCAGCTTTTTTAGCGGGGGGGATTACGAGCAGTACTTC.

This chain connects TRBV15 to TRBJ1-2, with a weak D call TRBD1 (5 bases). CDR1 and CDR2 from the germline V gene are LNHNV and YYDKDF (reference sequence). The CDR3 is 19 residues long. The V end was cut by 0 bases, the J end by 0 bases, with 20 bases between. As DNA, the CDR3 is TGTGCCACCAGCAGAGATCTCTTAAGCAGGGCAACATCTAACTATGGCTACACCTTC. Amino acid sequence: CATSRDLLSRATSNYGYTF.

The rearrangement links TRBV7-9 to TRBJ1-6, with D possibly matching TRBD1 (6 bases). V was pared by 1 base and J by 10 bases, with 17 bases between. The germline V gene encodes CDR1 SEHNR and CDR2 FQNEAQ (reference sequence). The CDR3 runs to 16 residues. The CDR3 nucleotides read TGTGCCAGCAGCTTAGGAGGACAGTCTTCTGGCTCACCCCTCCACTTT. Its protein is CASSLGGQSSGSPLHF.

This clone came up once. The chain recombines TRBV5-1 with TRBJ1-2; 8 bases align to TRBD1. The V and J ends lost 3 bases and 8 bases, in that order; junction bases with no gene match: 18. The CDR3 sequence is 17 residues long. CDR1 is SGHRS, CDR2 YFSETQ, per germline. The CDR3: CASSSATGTGTYGGYTF. The DNA for the CDR3 is TGCGCCAGCAGCTCGGCAACGGGGACAGGAACCTATGGAGGCTACACCTTC.

The chain links TRBV5-1 to TRBJ1-4; D possibly corresponds to TRBD1 (5 bases). Germline lookup yields CDR1 SGHRS and CDR2 YFSETQ. Deletions cut 6 bases from V and 8 bases from J, with 14 bases between. This CDR3 contains 13 residues. The CDR3 loop reads CASNRGEGEKLFF. CDR3 bases: TGCGCCAGCAATCGAGGGGAAGGGGAAAAACTGTTTTTT.

V usage is TRBV5-1 and J usage is TRBJ2-5; D tentatively fits TRBD1 or TRBD2 (5 bases each). The germline CDR1 and CDR2 sequences are SGHRS and YFSETQ. Trimming removed 6 bases from V and 5 bases from J, with 17 bases in between. The length of the CDR3 is 14 residues. The CDR3 here is CASTPRGASETQYF. In DNA, the CDR3 is TGCGCCAGCACCCCGAGGGGCGCCAGCGAGACCCAGTACTTC.

This clone has just one count. The J gene is TRBJ2-5, the V gene TRBV9; no definite D call. V shed 0 bases and J shed 1 base, with 10 bases lying between them. The CDR3 loop spans 15 amino acids. Germline CDR1 and CDR2: SGDLS and YYNGEE. CDR3 sequence reads: CASSVAPDFQETQYF. The CDR3 nucleotides read TGTGCCAGCAGCGTAGCCCCAGACTTCCAAGAGACCCAGTACTTC. Drawing the rest from reference TRBV9 and TRBJ2-5, the complete variable domain is DSGVTQTPKHLITATGQRVTLRCSPRSGDLSVYWYQQSLDQGLQFLIQYYNGEERAKGNILERFSAQQFPDLHSELNLSSLELGDSALYFCASSVAPDFQETQYFGPGTRLLVL.

This clone showed up just a few times. J is TRBJ2-3 and V is TRBV5-1, with 7 bases matching TRBD2. V lost 0 bases to trimming and J lost 4 bases; unmatched junction nucleotides: 2. CDR3 length: 14 residues. Germline V gives CDR1 SGHRS, CDR2 YFSETQ. CDR3 loop: CASSLGAGADTQYF. In nucleotides, the CDR3 is TGCGCCAGCAGCTTGGGGGCGGGGGCAGATACGCAGTATTTT. Full variable domain (outside the CDR3, taken from reference TRBV5-1 and TRBJ2-3): KAGVTQTPRYLIKTRGQQVTLSCSPISGHRSVSWYQQTPGQGLQFLFEYFSETQRNKGNFPGRFSGRQFSNSRSEMNVSTLELGDSALYLCASSLGAGADTQYFGPGTRLTVL.

To note about this clone: The junction and the germline gene differ at one end; a read error may be behind it. V is TRBV7-7 and J is TRBJ2-2; 8 bases map to TRBD1. The CDR3 is 16 residues long. CDR1 SSHAT and CDR2 FNYEAQ come from the germline V gene (reference sequence). The CDR3 sequence is CASSYGTGLNTGELFF. CDR3 DNA: TGTGCTAGCAGCTACGGGACAGGCCTGAACACCGGGGAGCTGTTTTTT. The full variable domain, rest sourced from reference TRBV7-7 and TRBJ2-2, is GAGVSQSPRYKVTKRGQDVTLRCDPISSHATLYWYQQALGQGPEFLTYFNYEAQPDKSGLPSDRFSAERPEGSISTLTIQRTEQRDSAMYRCASSYGTGLNTGELFFGEGSRLTVL.

The CDR3 DNA is TGCGCCAGCAGCTCAGCGGGGGGTCCGACAGATACGCAGTATTTT. Translation: CASSSAGGPTDTQYF. The chain links TRBV4-3 to TRBJ2-3; 9 bases map to TRBD2. V shed 5 bases, J shed 3 bases, and the junction held 6 bases outside the gene matches. The CDR3 runs 15 residues. Germline lookup yields CDR1 LGHNA and CDR2 YSLEER.

The J gene is TRBJ2-5, the V gene TRBV5-1; a possible D gene is TRBD2 (6 bases). Per germline, CDR1 SGHRS and CDR2 YFSETQ. V shed 5 bases and J shed 1 base, with 9 bases lying between them. The CDR3 is 13 amino acids. CDR3 bases: TGCGCCAGCAGAGGAGGGGCCCAAGAGACCCAGTACTTC. Protein sequence: CASRGGAQETQYF.

J is TRBJ1-2 and V is TRBV7-9; no clear D gene. V lost 4 bases, J lost 8 bases, and 11 bases lay in between. Looked up from germline, CDR1 is SEHNR and CDR2 is FQNEAQ (reference sequence). This CDR3 comprises 12 residues. CDR3 region: CASSSVSGGYTF. CDR3 bases: TGTGCCAGCAGCTCTGTTTCCGGGGGCTACACCTTC.

The chain is built from TRBV6-5 and TRBJ2-1; TRBD1 agrees at 10 bases. Trimming took 4 bases from V and 8 from J; bases not matched to a gene: 8. CDR1 is MNHEY and CDR2 is SVGAGI in the germline V gene. This CDR3 is built from 15 residues. The CDR3 here is CASSSPGTGAHEQFF. Here the CDR3 DNA reads TGTGCCAGCAGTTCACCGGGGACAGGGGCTCATGAGCAGTTCTTC.

The chain carries TRBV7-8 and TRBJ2-1, with a tentative D call TRBD1 (5 bases). CDR3 length equals 14 residues. Deletions cut 1 base from V and 4 bases from J, with 8 bases between. Germline V gene sequence: CDR1 SGHVS, CDR2 FQNEAQ. The CDR3 region is CASSLEGNYNEQFF. CDR3 bases: TGTGCCAGCAGCTTAGAGGGGAATTACAATGAGCAGTTCTTC.

The V gene is TRBV5-5, the J gene TRBJ1-3, with 11 nucleotides matching TRBD1. This CDR3 has 16 residues. V lost 4 bases to trimming and J lost 4 bases; unmatched junction nucleotides: 7. Germline CDR1 is SGHKS and CDR2 is YYEKEE (reference sequence). The CDR3 loop reads CASSPYWTGGGNTIYF. CDR3 bases: TGTGCCAGCAGCCCCTATTGGACAGGGGGCGGAAACACCATATATTTT.